Following are 22 T cell receptor beta chains from one sample sequenced in a study of blood T cells in healthy people across ages. A sample-barcoded 5' primer and a J-beta primer mix were used in a second PCR of about 7 to 11 cycles. MiXCR, run by TCRdb on the 5' RACE reads, gives a single entry per CDR3 protein. In the table there are 800,000 to 950,000 distinct CDR3 sequences, 25% to 30% of which are singletons. The sample was also reused in another study, on T cells of mothers and their children.

Material for sequencing was blood. The source of these receptors is a middle-aged woman in good health.

The rearrangement uses TRBV6-6 and TRBJ1-1; 9 bases are shared with TRBD1. The V gene end was trimmed by 6 bases and the J gene end by 10 bases; junction bases not matched to a gene: 9. The V gene's germline CDR1 is MNHNY and CDR2 SVGAGI (reference sequence). The CDR3 is made up of 13 amino acids. CDR3 in amino acids: CASRETGGSLAFF. The CDR3 coding sequence is TGTGCCAGCAGGGAAACAGGGGGCAGTTTAGCTTTCTTT.

This chain links TRBV20-1 with TRBJ2-2; 8 bases are a match to TRBD2. The CDR3 extends over 17 amino acids. V was pared by 0 bases and J by 0 bases, with 6 bases of the junction left unmatched. Germline V gene data show CDR1 as DFQATT and CDR2 as SNEGSKA (reference sequence). The CDR3 bases are TGCAGTGCTAGAGATCTCGCGGGGGGAACGAACACCGGGGAGCTGTTTTTT. As protein: CSARDLAGGTNTGELFF.

Worth noting for this clonotype: This may arise from a read error, as a much more abundant clone is one base away. The V gene is TRBV5-1, the J gene TRBJ2-5; 7 bases line up with TRBD1. Trimming at V came to 5 bases and at J to 1 base, leaving 11 bases not matched to a gene. This CDR3 is built from 16 residues. CDR1 is SGHRS and CDR2 is YFSETQ in the germline V gene. CDR3 bases: TGCGCCAGCAGTCGGACCGGACAGGTAGCCCAAGAGACCCAGTACTTC. It specifies CASSRTGQVAQETQYF. Variable domain in full (rest from reference TRBV5-1 and TRBJ2-5): KAGVTQTPRYLIKTRGQQVTLSCSPISGHRSVSWYQQTPGQGLQFLFEYFSETQRNKGNFPGRFSGRQFSNSRSEMNVSTLELGDSALYLCASSRTGQVAQETQYFGPGTRLLVL.

This clonotype occurred many times. The chain has TRBV4-1 and TRBJ2-1; weak D call: TRBD2 (5 bases). The CDR3 runs to 12 residues. Trimming left V 0 bases short and J 10 bases short, with 7 bases between. The germline CDR1 and CDR2 sequences are MGHRA and YSYEKL. The CDR3 is CASSQDRREQFF. The CDR3 DNA sequence: TGCGCCAGCAGCCAAGATCGGAGGGAGCAGTTCTTC.

This clonotype has only a few counts. The chain uses TRBV10-2 and TRBJ2-7; the D gene is possibly TRBD2 (5 bases). The CDR3 runs 14 residues. Between the trimmed V and J ends, which lost 4 bases and 3 bases, there was a span of 13 bases. Germline V lookup: CDR1 WSHSY, CDR2 SAAADI. The CDR3 here is CASSGSEGGYEQYF. In nucleotides, the CDR3 is TGCGCCAGCAGTGGGTCTGAGGGTGGCTACGAGCAGTACTTC.

The V and J genes are TRBV7-9 and TRBJ2-3; TRBD1 aligns across 7 bases. Germline trimming cut 11 bases from V and 0 bases from J; bases unmatched to any gene: 5. Germline CDR1 and CDR2: SEHNR and FQNEAQ (reference sequence). The CDR3 is 13 amino acids. DNA for the CDR3: TGTGCCTCCGGGACAGTGAGCACAGATACGCAGTATTTT. This translates into CASGTVSTDTQYF.

The sample holds one count of this clonotype. The chain combines TRBV20-1 with TRBJ2-1; 9 bases align to TRBD2. The CDR3 is 14 residues long. Germline-derived CDR1 and CDR2 are DFQATT and SNEGSKA (reference sequence). Losses at the gene ends were 1 base for V and 9 bases for J; bases not matched to a gene: 7. CDR3 region: CSARGVAGAAEQFF. The CDR3 bases are TGCAGTGCTAGAGGAGTAGCGGGAGCGGCTGAGCAGTTCTTC.

J is TRBJ2-3 and V is TRBV7-9; 9 positions agree with TRBD2. This CDR3 has 15 residues. V lost 8 bases, J lost 0 bases, and 6 bases stayed unmatched. Germline V gives CDR1 SEHNR, CDR2 FQNEAQ (reference sequence). The CDR3 spells CASLSGGSSTDTQYF. The CDR3, as DNA: TGTGCCAGCCTCAGCGGGGGGAGTAGCACAGATACGCAGTATTTT.

The rearrangement links TRBV28 to TRBJ2-7; D is ambiguous. Trimming removed 10 bases from V and 3 bases from J, with 16 bases in between. The CDR3 runs to 13 residues. The germline CDR1 and CDR2 sequences are MDHEN and SYDVKM. For the CDR3, the DNA is TGTGCCACCACAGACGCCGCCATCTACGAGCAGTACTTC. Protein product: CATTDAAIYEQYF.

The gene calls are TRBV12-3 or TRBV12-4 and TRBJ1-1; 10 bases align to TRBD1. The V segment lost 5 bases and the J segment 6 bases; nucleotides outside the gene matches: 3. The CDR3 loop spans 13 amino acids. The CDR3 coding sequence is TGTGCCAGCAGTCCAGGACAGGGGGCTGAAGCTTTCTTT. This translates into CASSPGQGAEAFF.

The V call is TRBV4-1, the J call TRBJ1-1; D uncertain. Between the trimmed V and J ends, which lost 0 bases and 1 base, there was a span of 12 bases. The CDR3 totals 16 residues. Germline values: CDR1 MGHRA, CDR2 YSYEKL. The CDR3 DNA follows: TGCGCCAGCAGCCAAGATCCCCCCACAAGGAACACTGAAGCTTTCTTT. Amino acids: CASSQDPPTRNTEAFF.

The chain joins TRBV3-1 to TRBJ1-5; 10 bases line up with TRBD1. CDR1 and CDR2 from the germline V gene are LGHDT and YNNKEL (reference sequence). Germline trimming cut 4 bases from V and 7 bases from J; bases unmatched to any gene: 7. CDR3 length: 15 amino acids. CDR3 sequence reads: CASSRGQGMEQPQHF. CDR3 bases: TGTGCCAGCAGCCGGGGACAGGGGATGGAGCAGCCCCAGCATTTT.

This clonotype was seen a single time. This sequence joins TRBV20-1 and TRBJ1-2, with no clear D. The CDR3 has 15 residues. Germline V CDR1 and CDR2: DFQATT, SNEGSKA (reference sequence). V was trimmed by 0 bases and J by 8 bases, leaving 19 bases between them. The DNA for the CDR3 is TGCAGTGCTAGAGACCCTGGGCTCCAAAGCGGAGGCTACACCTTC. Encoded protein: CSARDPGLQSGGYTF.

The J gene is TRBJ1-1, the V gene TRBV6-2 or TRBV6-3; D remains unclear. The V end lost 0 bases, the J end lost 8 bases, and 4 bases lay between the germline ends. The CDR3 loop spans 11 amino acids. Germline CDR1 reads MNHEY; CDR2 reads SVGEGT. As DNA, the CDR3 is TGTGCCAGCAGTTACTCGTTGGAAGCTTTCTTT. It specifies CASSYSLEAFF.

This clonotype was observed a few times. V and J are TRBV2 and TRBJ2-4; TRBD2 agrees at 7 bases. The J call may be mistaken, given a closer DNA end match to TRBJ2-7. CDR3 size: 11 residues. Germline V gene sequence: CDR1 SNHLY, CDR2 FYNNEI. CDR3 sequence reads: CAGRDGYEQYF. Here the CDR3 DNA reads TGTGCCGGGAGGGACGGTTACGAGCAGTACTTC.

The rearrangement uses TRBV7-2 and TRBJ1-2, with a tentative D call TRBD1 (6 bases). With 4 bases removed from V and 4 bases from J, the gap between germline ends came to 13 bases. There are 14 residues in the CDR3. Germline CDR1 reads SGHTA; CDR2 reads FQGNSA. CDR3 residues: CASSSNRVLYGYTF. CDR3 in DNA: TGTGCCAGCAGCTCTAACAGGGTGCTCTATGGCTACACCTTC.

About this clonotype itself: At one boundary the junction diverges from the germline segment, which might be a read error. The V call is TRBV12-3 or TRBV12-4, the J call TRBJ1-1, with unresolved D. The CDR3 loop spans 12 amino acids. As DNA, the CDR3 is TGTGCCAGTAGTTTCCTGAGGACTGAAGCTTTCTTT. Translating it yields CASSFLRTEAFF.

A few counts support this clonotype. The chain employs TRBV7-9 and TRBJ2-5; D is ambiguous. The CDR3 sequence is 15 residues long. Trimming removed 2 bases from V and 3 bases from J, with 13 bases in between. Per the germline V gene, CDR1 is SEHNR and CDR2 is FQNEAQ (reference sequence). The CDR3 loop reads CASSLKRTTEETQYF. The CDR3, as DNA: TGTGCCAGCAGCTTAAAAAGGACGACGGAAGAGACCCAGTACTTC. The full variable domain, completed using reference TRBV7-9 and TRBJ2-5, is DTGVSQNPRHKITKRGQNVTFRCDPISEHNRLYWYRQTLGQGPEFLTYFQNEAQLEKSRLLSDRFSAERPKGSFSTLEIQRTEQGDSAMYLCASSLKRTTEETQYFGPGTRLLVL.

CDR3 nucleotide sequence: TGTGCCAGCAGCACAACCCGAGCCAAAAACATTCAGTACTTC. Translating gives CASSTTRAKNIQYF. The chain is built from TRBV7-2 and TRBJ2-4; D remains ambiguous. Germline V gives CDR1 SGHTA, CDR2 FQGNSA. The CDR3 totals 14 residues. The germline V and J ends were trimmed by 5 bases and 0 bases, with 8 bases remaining between them. Full variable domain (outside the CDR3, taken from reference TRBV7-2 and TRBJ2-4): GAGVSQSPSNKVTEKGKDVELRCDPISGHTALYWYRQSLGQGLEFLIYFQGNSAPDKSGLPSDRFSAERTGGSVSTLTIQRTQQEDSAVYLCASSTTRAKNIQYFGAGTRLSVL.

The V and J genes are TRBV20-1 and TRBJ2-7; D is ambiguous. V was trimmed by 1 base and J by 0 bases, leaving 10 bases between them. This CDR3 comprises 14 residues. Germline V gene data show CDR1 as DFQATT and CDR2 as SNEGSKA (reference sequence). The DNA of the CDR3 is TGCAGTGCTAGAGGCATTACGAGCTCCTACGAGCAGTACTTC. It encodes CSARGITSSYEQYF.

This clonotype showed up just a few times. V usage is TRBV29-1 and J usage is TRBJ2-1; possibly TRBD1 or TRBD2 for D (5 bases each). The CDR3 extends over 13 amino acids. Germline V gene data show CDR1 as SQVTM and CDR2 as ANQGSEA. The V gene lost 5 bases and the J gene lost 3 bases, with 11 bases spanning the gap. In DNA form, the CDR3 reads TGCAGCGTTTACTGGGGACGCTACAATGAGCAGTTCTTC. This translates into CSVYWGRYNEQFF.

This clonotype was recorded once. The chain employs TRBV20-1 and TRBJ2-1, with 7 bases lining up with TRBD1. V was pared by 5 bases and J by 8 bases, with 12 bases of the junction left unmatched. CDR1 and CDR2 from the germline V gene are DFQATT and SNEGSKA (reference sequence). The CDR3 covers 14 residues. This CDR3 is CSAPATGDYDEQFF. The CDR3 DNA reads TGCAGTGCTCCAGCAACAGGGGATTACGATGAGCAGTTCTTC.